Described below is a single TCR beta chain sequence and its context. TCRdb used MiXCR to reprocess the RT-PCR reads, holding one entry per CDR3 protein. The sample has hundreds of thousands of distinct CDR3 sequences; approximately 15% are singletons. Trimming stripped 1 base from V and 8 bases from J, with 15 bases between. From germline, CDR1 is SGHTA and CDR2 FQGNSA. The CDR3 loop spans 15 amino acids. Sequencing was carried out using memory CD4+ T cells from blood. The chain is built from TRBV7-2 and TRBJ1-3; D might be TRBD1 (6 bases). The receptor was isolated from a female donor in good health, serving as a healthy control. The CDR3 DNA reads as TGTGCCAGCAGCTTAGAGGGTCTAGGGGGAGACACCATATATTTT. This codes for CASSLEGLGGDTIYF.